This T cell receptor beta chain was found in a study of blood T cell repertoires in COVID-19. Across the whole study: Samples of COVID-19 (acute and convalescent) were obtained from the United States, Italy and Spain. PBMCs, B-cell-depleted T cells, or T cells were the source of the cDNA or gDNA that made up the material.

Under the authors' procedure: Quantification of nucleated cells was approximated via reference gene primer amplification. Some clones are missing from TCRdb's copy, which holds only in-frame ones; the method was immunoSEQ multiplex PCR. The V and J calls and clone size are taken from that table; D and trimming were inferred from the DNA. This repertoire shows approximately 270,000 clones, approximately 83% found once; its top ten account for about 8.9%. This CDR3 is built from 14 residues. Germline V gene sequence: CDR1 SGHDT, CDR2 YYEEEE. The J segment lost 6 bases and the V segment lost 4 bases, leaving 6 bases of the junction unmatched.

The receptor's source is an older man with acute or convalescent COVID-19. The sequenced sample was peripheral blood. This chain connects TRBV5-6 to TRBJ2-7; 11 bases agree with TRBD1. CDR3 in amino acids: CASSPGQGAREQYF. In DNA, the CDR3 is TGTGCCAGCAGCCCAGGACAGGGGGCGCGCGAGCAGTACTTC. The complete variable domain, with remaining parts taken from reference TRBV5-6 and TRBJ2-7, reads DAGVTQSPTHLIKTRGQQVTLRCSPKSGHDTVSWYQQALGQGPQFIFQYYEEEERQRGNFPDRFSGHQFPNYSSELNVNALLLGDSALYLCASSPGQGAREQYFGPGTRLTVT.